This is a list of T cell receptor beta chains from one sample in a study of blood T cells in healthy people across ages. In TCRdb, the 5' RACE reads were re-called with MiXCR into one record per CDR3 protein. Among 800,000 to 1,300,000 distinct CDR3 sequences, 25% were seen once, and the ten largest hold around 0.7%. This same sample was also taken into another study, of T cells of mothers and their children.

The sample comprised blood. These receptors were collected from a girl between 2 and 10 years old in good health. Each CDR3 is given with its conserved first and last residue. A D gene is named only where the DNA matches it firmly. Rows give clone size only sometimes, using once, few, many, or a class for an expanded clone.

len,abundance,d_gene,j_gene,v_gene,CDR3aa,CDR3nt
13,-,-,TRBJ2-1,TRBV7-9,CAGRRGAYNEQFF,TGTGCCGGACGACGGGGGGCTTACAATGAGCAGTTCTTC
13,many,-,TRBJ2-7,TRBV4-2,CASSQGLRYEQYF,TGTGCCAGCAGCCAGGGCCTTCGTTACGAGCAGTACTTC
12,-,-,TRBJ2-1,TRBV27,CASSLKHNEQFF,TGTGCCAGCAGTTTAAAACACAATGAGCAGTTCTTC
15,few,-,TRBJ1-5,TRBV12-5,CASGVRRGSNQPQHF,TGTGCTAGCGGTGTGAGACGGGGGAGCAATCAGCCCCAGCATTTT
15,-,-,TRBJ2-5,TRBV2,CASSEPTWGSETQYF,TGTGCCAGCAGTGAACCTACTTGGGGCTCAGAGACCCAGTACTTC
14,-,TRBD1,TRBJ1-2,TRBV7-2,CASSRQGSDYGYTF,TGTGCCAGCAGCCGACAGGGTTCGGACTATGGCTACACCTTC
15,-,-,TRBJ1-3,TRBV19,CASSFRHFSGNTIYF,TGTGCCAGTAGTTTCAGACACTTCTCTGGAAACACCATATATTTT
15,-,TRBD2,TRBJ2-5,TRBV27,CASSLGGGQAETQYF,TGTGCCAGCAGTTTAGGGGGGGGTCAGGCAGAGACCCAGTACTTC
11,-,-,TRBJ2-2,TRBV12-3/TRBV12-4,CASSFIGELFF,TGTGCCAGCAGTTTTATAGGGGAGCTGTTTTTT
15,few,TRBD2,TRBJ2-1,TRBV6-1,CASSLNSGDGDEQFF,TGTGCCAGCAGTCTGAATAGCGGGGACGGGGATGAGCAGTTCTTC
13,-,-,TRBJ2-5,TRBV24-1,CATKDKVQETQYF,TGTGCCACCAAGGACAAGGTTCAAGAGACCCAGTACTTC
16,few,-,TRBJ1-4,TRBV7-8,CASTLNAEGTNEKLFF,TGTGCCAGCACCCTTAATGCAGAGGGCACTAATGAAAAACTGTTTTTT
14,-,-,TRBJ2-7,TRBV4-1,CASSQDGQYYEQYF,TGCGCCAGCAGCCAAGACGGACAGTACTACGAGCAGTACTTC
16,few,-,TRBJ1-2,TRBV11-2,CASSSTPGTPSRGYTF,TGTGCCAGCAGCTCGACCCCCGGGACGCCTAGTCGGGGCTACACCTTC
15,-,TRBD1,TRBJ1-1,TRBV14,CARRGQDGGKTEAFF,TGTGCCAGGCGAGGACAGGACGGCGGGAAAACTGAAGCTTTCTTT
13,-,TRBD1,TRBJ1-2,TRBV20-1,CSAQTGANYGYTF,TGCAGTGCCCAGACAGGGGCTAACTATGGCTACACCTTC
14,few,-,TRBJ2-2,TRBV12-3/TRBV12-4,CASSSQGNGRELFF,TGTGCCAGCAGTTCCCAGGGGAATGGCCGGGAGCTGTTTTTT
14,-,-,TRBJ1-5,TRBV3-1,CASSQGQDAQPQHF,TGTGCCAGCAGCCAAGGACAGGACGCTCAGCCCCAGCATTTT
14,-,-,TRBJ2-7,TRBV20-1,CSAYGTHLTYEQYF,TGCAGTGCTTACGGGACTCACCTTACCTACGAGCAGTACTTC
12,-,-,TRBJ2-5,TRBV29-1,CSAHRQAETQYF,TGCAGCGCCCACCGACAGGCAGAGACCCAGTACTTC
18,few,-,TRBJ2-7,TRBV4-3,CASSQVVPRQDLSYEQYF,TGCGCCAGCAGCCAAGTTGTCCCCAGACAGGACCTTTCCTACGAGCAGTACTTC
16,few,-,TRBJ2-1,TRBV7-2,CASSLLPGLGPNEQFF,TGTGCCAGCAGCCTCCTTCCGGGACTGGGACCTAATGAGCAGTTCTTC
17,-,TRBD2,TRBJ2-5,TRBV6-5,CASSSRSVGREGETQYF,TGTGCCAGCAGTTCTCGGTCGGTGGGACGGGAGGGAGAGACCCAGTACTTC
14,few,TRBD2,TRBJ2-1,TRBV5-1,CASRTSGFNNEQFF,TGCGCCAGCAGGACTAGCGGGTTTAACAATGAGCAGTTCTTC
17,-,-,TRBJ2-1,TRBV7-8,CASSLVMSGAMGNEQFF,TGTGCCAGCAGCTTAGTTATGTCGGGGGCTATGGGCAATGAGCAGTTCTTC
14,few,-,TRBJ1-1,TRBV27,CASSSLAGSTEAFF,TGTGCCAGCAGTAGTCTGGCTGGGAGCACTGAAGCTTTCTTT
16,-,-,TRBJ2-1,TRBV2,CASSVGATSSYNEQFF,TGTGCCAGCAGTGTTGGAGCGACGAGCTCCTACAATGAGCAGTTCTTC
13,-,-,TRBJ2-1,TRBV7-8,CASSLATGDEQFF,TGTGCCAGCAGCTTAGCGACCGGGGATGAGCAGTTCTTC
14,-,-,TRBJ2-5,TRBV28,CASAPRGFGETQYF,TGTGCCAGCGCCCCCAGGGGCTTCGGGGAGACCCAGTACTTC
14,-,TRBD1,TRBJ2-7,TRBV7-2,CASSLGWTGEEQYF,TGTGCCAGCAGCTTAGGGTGGACAGGGGAGGAGCAGTACTTC
14,-,-,TRBJ1-1,TRBV2,CASSEIVRNTEAFF,TGTGCCAGCAGTGAAATTGTTAGGAACACTGAAGCTTTCTTT
12,few,-,TRBJ1-1,TRBV7-9,CASSSSGWEAFF,TGTGCCAGCAGCTCGTCAGGGTGGGAAGCTTTCTTT
14,few,-,TRBJ1-2,TRBV9,CASSVEGHSYGYTF,TGTGCCAGCAGCGTAGAGGGACACTCCTATGGCTACACCTTC
13,-,-,TRBJ2-7,TRBV14,CASSRDGFYEQYF,TGTGCCAGCAGCCGGGACGGGTTCTACGAGCAGTACTTC
16,-,-,TRBJ2-5,TRBV3-1,CASSQDVDSLSETQYF,TGTGCCAGCAGCCAAGATGTGGACAGCCTATCAGAGACCCAGTACTTC
16,few,TRBD2,TRBJ2-5,TRBV12-3/TRBV12-4,CASTPGTSLTWETQYF,TGTGCCAGCACTCCCGGGACTAGCCTAACCTGGGAGACCCAGTACTTC
14,-,TRBD2,TRBJ2-7,TRBV9,CASSERGGYYEQYF,TGTGCCAGCAGCGAACGGGGGGGCTACTACGAGCAGTACTTC
14,few,-,TRBJ2-5,TRBV6-1,CASGLTGPQETQYF,TGTGCCAGTGGGTTGACAGGCCCCCAAGAGACCCAGTACTTC
16,few,TRBD1,TRBJ2-1,TRBV29-1,CSVEDVGGHRYNEQFF,TGCAGCGTTGAGGACGTAGGGGGCCATCGCTACAATGAGCAGTTCTTC
15,-,-,TRBJ1-5,TRBV3-1,CASSHGQNSNQPQHF,TGTGCCAGCAGCCACGGGCAGAATAGCAATCAGCCCCAGCATTTT
11,-,TRBD2,TRBJ2-5,TRBV11-2,CASSLGGGPYF,TGTGCCAGCAGCTTAGGGGGGGGACCGTACTTC
12,-,TRBD1,TRBJ1-2,TRBV7-9,CASSQRQGGDTF,TGTGCCAGCAGCCAGAGACAGGGAGGGGACACCTTC
15,many,TRBD2,TRBJ2-1,TRBV2,CASRTSGGSYNEQFF,TGTGCCAGCAGGACTAGCGGGGGGTCCTACAATGAGCAGTTCTTC
16,-,-,TRBJ2-6,TRBV7-2,CASSGGRLSGANVLTF,TGTGCCAGCAGCGGGGGGAGGCTCTCTGGGGCCAACGTCCTGACTTTC
15,-,-,TRBJ1-4,TRBV5-8,CASSLPGAPGEKLFF,TGTGCCAGCAGCTTGCCGGGAGCACCAGGTGAAAAACTGTTTTTT
13,-,-,TRBJ1-4,TRBV29-1,CSVPGTSGEKLLF,TGCAGCGTTCCCGGGACATCGGGTGAAAAACTGCTTTTT
15,few,TRBD1,TRBJ1-1,TRBV15,CATSRAGQANTEAFF,TGTGCCACCAGCAGGGCAGGACAGGCGAACACTGAAGCTTTCTTT
13,few,TRBD1,TRBJ2-5,TRBV12-3/TRBV12-4,CASSSKQGETQYF,TGTGCCAGCAGTTCAAAACAGGGGGAGACCCAGTACTTC